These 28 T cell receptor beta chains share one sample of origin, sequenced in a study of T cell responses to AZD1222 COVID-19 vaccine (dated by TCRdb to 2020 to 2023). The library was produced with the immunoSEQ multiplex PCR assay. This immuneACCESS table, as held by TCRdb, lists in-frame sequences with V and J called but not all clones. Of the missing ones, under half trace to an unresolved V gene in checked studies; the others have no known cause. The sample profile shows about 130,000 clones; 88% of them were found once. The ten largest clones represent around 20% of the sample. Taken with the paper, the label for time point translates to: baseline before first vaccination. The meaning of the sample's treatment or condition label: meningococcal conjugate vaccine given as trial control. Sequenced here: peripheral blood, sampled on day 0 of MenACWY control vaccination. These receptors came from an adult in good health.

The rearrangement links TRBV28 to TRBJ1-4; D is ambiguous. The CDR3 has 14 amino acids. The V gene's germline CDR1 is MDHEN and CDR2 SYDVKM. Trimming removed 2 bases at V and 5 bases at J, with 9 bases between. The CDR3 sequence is CASSLAQINEKLFF. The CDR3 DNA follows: TGTGCCAGCAGTTTAGCACAGATAAATGAAAAACTGTTTTTT.

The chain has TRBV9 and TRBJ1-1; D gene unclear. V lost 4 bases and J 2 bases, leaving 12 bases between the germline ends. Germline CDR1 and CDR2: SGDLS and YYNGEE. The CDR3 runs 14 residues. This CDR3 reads CASSRRESNTEAFF. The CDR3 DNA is TGTGCCAGCAGCCGTCGGGAGTCCAACACTGAAGCTTTCTTT.

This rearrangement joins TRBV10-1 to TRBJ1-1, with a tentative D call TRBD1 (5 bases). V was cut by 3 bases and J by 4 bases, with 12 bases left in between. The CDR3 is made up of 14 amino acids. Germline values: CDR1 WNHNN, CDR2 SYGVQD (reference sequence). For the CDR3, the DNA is TGCGCCAGCAGTGAATCAGGGATAGGCACTGAAGCTTTCTTT. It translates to CASSESGIGTEAFF.

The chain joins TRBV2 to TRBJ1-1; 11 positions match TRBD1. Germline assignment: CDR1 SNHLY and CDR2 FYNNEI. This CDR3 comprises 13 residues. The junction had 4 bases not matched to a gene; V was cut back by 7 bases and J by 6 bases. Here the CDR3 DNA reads TGTGCCAGCATAGGACAGGGGGCCCCTGAAGCTTTCTTT. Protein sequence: CASIGQGAPEAFF.

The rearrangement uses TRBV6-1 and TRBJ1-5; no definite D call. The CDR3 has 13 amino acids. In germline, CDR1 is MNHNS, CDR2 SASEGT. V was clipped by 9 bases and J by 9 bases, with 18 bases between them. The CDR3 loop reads CASVNSGRGPQHF. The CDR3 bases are TGTGCCAGTGTTAACTCTGGCCGGGGGCCCCAGCATTTT.

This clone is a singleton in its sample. The chain's CDR3 is CASSFGGSSYNEQFF. The DNA of the CDR3 is TGTGCCAGCAGCTTTGGCGGGAGCTCCTACAATGAGCAGTTCTTC. The chain recombines TRBV7-9 with TRBJ2-1; 7 bases align to TRBD2. J was trimmed by 0 bases and V by 3 bases; bases with no gene match: 2. This CDR3 comprises 15 residues. Germline V gives CDR1 SEHNR, CDR2 FQNEAQ (reference sequence). The variable domain in full, completed from reference TRBV7-9 and TRBJ2-1, reads DTGVSQNPRHKITKRGQNVTFRCDPISEHNRLYWYRQTLGQGPEFLTYFQNEAQLEKSRLLSDRFSAERPKGSFSTLEIQRTEQGDSAMYLCASSFGGSSYNEQFFGPGTRLTVL.

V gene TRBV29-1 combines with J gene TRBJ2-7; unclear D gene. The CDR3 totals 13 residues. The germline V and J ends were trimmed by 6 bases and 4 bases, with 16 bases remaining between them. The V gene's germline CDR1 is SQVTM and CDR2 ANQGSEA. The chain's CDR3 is CSVALEPGYEQYF. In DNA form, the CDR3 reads TGCAGCGTGGCATTAGAACCCGGGTACGAGCAGTACTTC.

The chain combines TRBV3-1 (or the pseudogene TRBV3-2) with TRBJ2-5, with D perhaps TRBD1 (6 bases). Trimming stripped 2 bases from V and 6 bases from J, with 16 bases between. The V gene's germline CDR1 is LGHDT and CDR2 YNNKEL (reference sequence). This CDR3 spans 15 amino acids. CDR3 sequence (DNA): TGTGCCAGCAGCCAACGGACAGCAGAAGGACAGACCCAGTACTTC. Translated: CASSQRTAEGQTQYF.

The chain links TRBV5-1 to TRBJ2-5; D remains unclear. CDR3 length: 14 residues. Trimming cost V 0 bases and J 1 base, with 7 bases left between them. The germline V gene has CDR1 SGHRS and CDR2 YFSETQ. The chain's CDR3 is CASSLGRTQETQYF. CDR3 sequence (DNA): TGCGCCAGCAGCTTGGGTAGGACCCAAGAGACCCAGTACTTC.

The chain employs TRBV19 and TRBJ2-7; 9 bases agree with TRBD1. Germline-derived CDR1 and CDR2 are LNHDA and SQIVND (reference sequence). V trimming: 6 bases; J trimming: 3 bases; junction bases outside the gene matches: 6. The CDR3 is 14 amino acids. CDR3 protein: CASRHRDRDYEQYF. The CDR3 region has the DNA TGTGCCAGTAGACACCGGGACAGGGACTACGAGCAGTACTTC.

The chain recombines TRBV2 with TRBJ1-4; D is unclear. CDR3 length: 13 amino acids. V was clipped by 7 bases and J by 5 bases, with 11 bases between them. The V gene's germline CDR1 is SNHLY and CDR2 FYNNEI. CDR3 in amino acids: CASKTMANEKLFF. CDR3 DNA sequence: TGTGCCAGCAAAACAATGGCCAATGAAAAACTGTTTTTT.

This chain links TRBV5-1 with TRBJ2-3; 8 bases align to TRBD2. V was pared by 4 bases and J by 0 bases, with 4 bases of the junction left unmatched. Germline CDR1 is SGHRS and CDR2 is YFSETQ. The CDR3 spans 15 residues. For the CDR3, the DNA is TGCGCCAGCAGCCCCCGGGGGGGAAGCACAGATACGCAGTATTTT. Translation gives CASSPRGGSTDTQYF.

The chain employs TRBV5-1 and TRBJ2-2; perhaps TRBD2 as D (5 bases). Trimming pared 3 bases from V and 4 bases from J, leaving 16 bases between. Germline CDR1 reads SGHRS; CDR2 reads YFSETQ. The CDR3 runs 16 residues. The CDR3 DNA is TGCGCCAGCAGCTCCGAGTGGAGGACCTCCACCGGGGAGCTGTTTTTT. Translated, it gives CASSSEWRTSTGELFF.

The CDR3 loop is CASSQTGGDYNEQFF. DNA of the CDR3: TGCGCCAGCAGCCAAACGGGAGGAGACTACAATGAGCAGTTCTTC. The chain is built from TRBV4-1 and TRBJ2-1, with 7 bases aligning to TRBD2. Germline CDR1 and CDR2: MGHRA and YSYEKL. The CDR3 loop spans 15 amino acids. V gave up 2 bases and J gave up 3 bases; unmatched junction bases: 4.

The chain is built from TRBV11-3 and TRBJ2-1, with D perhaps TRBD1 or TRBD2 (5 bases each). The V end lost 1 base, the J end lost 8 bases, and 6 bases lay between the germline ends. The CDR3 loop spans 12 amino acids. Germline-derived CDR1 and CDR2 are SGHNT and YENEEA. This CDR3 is CASSLGGDEQFF. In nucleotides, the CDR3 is TGTGCCAGCAGCTTAGGAGGGGATGAGCAGTTCTTC.

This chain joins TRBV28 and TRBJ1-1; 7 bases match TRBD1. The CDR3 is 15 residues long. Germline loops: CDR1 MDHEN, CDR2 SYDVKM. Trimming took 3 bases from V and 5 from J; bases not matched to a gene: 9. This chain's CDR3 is CASSLMTGRGTEAFF. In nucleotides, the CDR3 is TGTGCCAGCAGTTTGATGACAGGGAGGGGGACTGAAGCTTTCTTT.

The CDR3 here is CASSARLAGNEQFF. In DNA, the CDR3 is TGTGCCAGCAGCGCTCGACTAGCGGGCAATGAGCAGTTCTTC. This chain uses TRBV5-4 with TRBJ2-1, with 10 bases fitting TRBD2. Germline V gene sequence: CDR1 SGHNT, CDR2 YYREEE (reference sequence). This CDR3 has 14 residues. The V segment lost 4 bases and the J segment 6 bases; nucleotides outside the gene matches: 4.

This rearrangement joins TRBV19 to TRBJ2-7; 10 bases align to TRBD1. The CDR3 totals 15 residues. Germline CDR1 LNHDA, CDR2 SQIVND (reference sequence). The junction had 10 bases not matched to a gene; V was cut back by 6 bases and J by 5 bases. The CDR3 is CASRPAGTGEDEQYF. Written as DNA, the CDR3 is TGTGCCAGTAGGCCAGCCGGGACAGGGGAGGACGAGCAGTACTTC.

The CDR3 DNA follows: TGTGCCAGCTGCCCGTGGAGGGATAATTCACCCCTCCACTTT. Protein sequence: CASCPWRDNSPLHF. The V and J genes are TRBV28 and TRBJ1-6; D gene uncertain. Germline values: CDR1 MDHEN, CDR2 SYDVKM. This CDR3 region has 14 residues. The V end lost 8 bases, the J end lost 5 bases, and 13 bases lay between the germline ends.

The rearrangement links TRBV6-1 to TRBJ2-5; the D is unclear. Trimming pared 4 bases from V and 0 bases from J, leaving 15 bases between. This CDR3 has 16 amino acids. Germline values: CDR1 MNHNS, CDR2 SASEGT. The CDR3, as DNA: TGTGCCAGCAGTGGGGGTGGGTTCTACTACCAAGAGACCCAGTACTTC. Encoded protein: CASSGGGFYYQETQYF.

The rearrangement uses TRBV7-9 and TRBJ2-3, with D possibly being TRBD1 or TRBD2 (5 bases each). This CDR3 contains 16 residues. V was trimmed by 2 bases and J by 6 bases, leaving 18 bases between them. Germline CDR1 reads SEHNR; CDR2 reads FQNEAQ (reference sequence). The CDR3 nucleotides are TGTGCCAGCAGCTTATATGTAGGGGCAAGGAGGGATACGCAGTATTTT. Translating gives CASSLYVGARRDTQYF.

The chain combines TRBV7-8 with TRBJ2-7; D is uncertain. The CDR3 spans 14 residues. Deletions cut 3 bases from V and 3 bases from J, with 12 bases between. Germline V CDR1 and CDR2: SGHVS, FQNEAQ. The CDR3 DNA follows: TGTGCCAGCAGCTTCGTGGGATCTGACTACGAGCAGTACTTC. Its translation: CASSFVGSDYEQYF.

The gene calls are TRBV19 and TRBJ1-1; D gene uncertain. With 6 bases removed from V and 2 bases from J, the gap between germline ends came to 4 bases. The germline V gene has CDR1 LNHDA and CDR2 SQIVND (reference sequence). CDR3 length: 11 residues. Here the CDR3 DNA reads TGTGCCAGTAGATTAAACACTGAAGCTTTCTTT. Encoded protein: CASRLNTEAFF.

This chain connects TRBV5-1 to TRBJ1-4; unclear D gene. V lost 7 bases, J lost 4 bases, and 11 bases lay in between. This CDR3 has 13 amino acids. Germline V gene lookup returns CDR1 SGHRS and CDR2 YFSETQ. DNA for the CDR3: TGCGCCAGCCGAAGGGAAGGTAATGAAAAACTGTTTTTT. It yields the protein CASRREGNEKLFF.

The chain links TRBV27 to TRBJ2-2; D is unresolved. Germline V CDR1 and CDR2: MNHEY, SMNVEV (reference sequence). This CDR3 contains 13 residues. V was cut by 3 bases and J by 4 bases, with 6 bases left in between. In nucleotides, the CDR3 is TGTGCCAGCAGTTTGGAATTCACCGGGGAGCTGTTTTTT. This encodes CASSLEFTGELFF.

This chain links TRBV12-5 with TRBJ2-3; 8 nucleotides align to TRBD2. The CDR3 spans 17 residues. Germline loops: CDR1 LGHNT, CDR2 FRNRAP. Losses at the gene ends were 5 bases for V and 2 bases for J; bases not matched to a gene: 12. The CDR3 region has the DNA TGTGCTAGTGGTCCAGCCCCGCGGGAGGACGACACAGATACGCAGTATTTT. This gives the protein CASGPAPREDDTDTQYF. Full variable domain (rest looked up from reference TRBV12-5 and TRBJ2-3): DARVTQTPRHKVTEMGQEVTMRCQPILGHNTVFWYRQTMMQGLELLAYFRNRAPLDDSGMPKDRFSAEMPDATLATLKIQPSEPRDSAVYFCASGPAPREDDTDTQYFGPGTRLTVL.

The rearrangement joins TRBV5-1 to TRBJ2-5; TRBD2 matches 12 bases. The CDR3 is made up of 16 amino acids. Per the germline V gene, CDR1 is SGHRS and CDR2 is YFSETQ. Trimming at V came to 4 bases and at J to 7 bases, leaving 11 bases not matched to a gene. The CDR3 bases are TGCGCCAGCAGCCTATCTAGCGGGAGGGTATCGGGGACCCAGTACTTC. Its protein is CASSLSSGRVSGTQYF.

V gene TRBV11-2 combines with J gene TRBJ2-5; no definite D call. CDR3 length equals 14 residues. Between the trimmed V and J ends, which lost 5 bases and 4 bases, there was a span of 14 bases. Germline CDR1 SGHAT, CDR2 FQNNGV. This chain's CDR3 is CASSRSQKPETQYF. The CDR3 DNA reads TGTGCCAGCAGCCGATCTCAGAAACCAGAGACCCAGTACTTC.